This T cell receptor (beta chain) was captured in a study of blood T cell repertoires in COVID-19. Overall study context: COVID-19 samples from acute and convalescent phases originated in the United States, Italy and Spain. PBMCs, B-cell-depleted T cells, or T cells provided the cDNA or gDNA that made up the material.

In the original processing: Amplification of reference gene primers provided the estimated nucleated cell counts. Profiling relied on immunoSEQ multiplex PCR, and the TCRdb table lists in-frame clones only, not all of them. Clonal size and the V and J genes are those of that table, whereas D and trimming came from the DNA. The sample has under 50,000 clones, 70% to 90% seen once. This CDR3 is built from 12 residues. Germline CDR1 and CDR2: MRHNA and SNTAGT. Losses at the gene ends were 5 bases for V and 7 bases for J; bases not matched to a gene: 2. What was sequenced was peripheral blood. The origin of this receptor is a human donor in a cohort sampled during active COVID-19. This chain links TRBV6-4 with TRBJ1-1; TRBD1 matches at 9 bases. This CDR3 reads CASSPGQGEAFF. Written as DNA, the CDR3 is TGTGCCAGCAGTCCGGGACAGGGTGAAGCTTTCTTT.